The table lists the clone carrying this T cell receptor beta chain with many counts. This CDR3 is 15 amino acids long. Germline V CDR1 and CDR2: SGHRS, YFSETQ. V was clipped by 5 bases and J by 5 bases, with 14 bases between them. The data originate from a study of T cells in Graves' hyperthyroidism and ophthalmopathy. Hyperthyroidism patients were newly diagnosed, had disease duration under 2 months, and were aged 18 to 65 years. The TCR beta CDR3 regions underwent amplification using RNA transcripts as the source. When the TCR CDR3 underwent first-round RT-PCR, the HTBI primer set was used. TCRdb called the multiplex PCR reads again in MiXCR, with one record for every CDR3 protein. Found here are some 500,000 distinct CDR3 sequences, roughly 14% of them singletons; the top ten hold less than 20%.

This chain links TRBV5-1 with TRBJ1-6, with D unresolved. This sequence originates from a woman between 18 and 29 years old with Graves' hyperthyroidism. The sequencing sample was made of blood. The CDR3 loop is CASSKDRTNNSPLHF. The CDR3 bases are TGCGCCAGCAGTAAGGACCGTACGAATAATTCACCCCTCCACTTT.